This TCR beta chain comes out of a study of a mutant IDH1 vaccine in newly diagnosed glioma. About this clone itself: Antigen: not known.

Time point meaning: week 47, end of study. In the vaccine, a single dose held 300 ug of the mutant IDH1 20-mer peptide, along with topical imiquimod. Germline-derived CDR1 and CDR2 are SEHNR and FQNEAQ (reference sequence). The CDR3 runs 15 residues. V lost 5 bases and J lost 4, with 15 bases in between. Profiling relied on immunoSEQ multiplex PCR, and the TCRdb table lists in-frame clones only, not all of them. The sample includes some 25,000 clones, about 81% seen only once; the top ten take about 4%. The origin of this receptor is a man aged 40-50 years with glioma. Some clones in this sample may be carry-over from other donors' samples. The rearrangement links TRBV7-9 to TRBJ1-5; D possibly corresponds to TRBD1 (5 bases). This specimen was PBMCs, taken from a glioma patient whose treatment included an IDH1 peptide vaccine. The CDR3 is CASSRGDLGNQPQHF. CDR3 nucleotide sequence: TGTGCCAGCAGCCGCGGGGACCTTGGGAATCAGCCCCAGCATTTT.